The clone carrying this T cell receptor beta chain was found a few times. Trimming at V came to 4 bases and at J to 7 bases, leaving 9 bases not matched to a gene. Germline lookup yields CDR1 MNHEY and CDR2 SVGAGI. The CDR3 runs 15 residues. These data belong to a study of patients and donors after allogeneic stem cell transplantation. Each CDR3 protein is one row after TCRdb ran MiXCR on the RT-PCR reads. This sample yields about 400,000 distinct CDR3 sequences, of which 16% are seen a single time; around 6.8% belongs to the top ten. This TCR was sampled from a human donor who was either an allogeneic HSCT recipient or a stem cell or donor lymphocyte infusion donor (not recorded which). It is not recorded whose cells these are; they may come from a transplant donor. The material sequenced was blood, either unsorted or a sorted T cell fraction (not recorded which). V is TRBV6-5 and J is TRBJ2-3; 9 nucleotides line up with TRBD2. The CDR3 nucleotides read TGTGCCAGCAGTTTCCCGCAGCGGGGGGCGAATACGCAGTATTTT. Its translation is CASSFPQRGANTQYF.